The rows below give T cell receptor beta chains drawn from one sample of a study of T cell responses to AZD1222 COVID-19 vaccine. TCRdb's table, derived via immunoSEQ multiplex PCR, lists solely in-frame clones and lacks some. The sample has under 80,000 clones; around 88% are singletons. This specimen consisted of peripheral blood, obtained on day 0 of AZD1222 vaccination. The receptors originated from an adult in good health. The CDR3 runs from the conserved cysteine through the conserved F or W. D genes are given only for firm matches. The size of a clone is reported for some rows only, either as once, few or many, or as a class for expanded clones.

clone_size	d_call	v_call	j_call	cdr3_nt	cdr3_aa
-	-	TRBV11-3	TRBJ2-7	TGTGCCAGCAGCTTAGAGACGGCCTACGAGCAGTACTTC	CASSLETAYEQYF
-	-	TRBV11-2	TRBJ2-5	TGTGCCAGCAGCTTAGATCGTGGGACCCAGTACTTC	CASSLDRGTQYF
-	-	TRBV13	TRBJ2-1	TGTGCCAGCAGCTTGGCCTGGACAAGTCCCTACAATGAGCAGTTCTTC	CASSLAWTSPYNEQFF
-	-	TRBV29-1	TRBJ2-7	TGCAGCGTTGGATTGGGACACCCTGGTGACGAGCAGTACTTC	CSVGLGHPGDEQYF
-	TRBD1	TRBV14	TRBJ1-6	TGTGCCAGCAGATGGGACAGTAATTCACCCCTCCACTTT	CASRWDSNSPLHF
-	-	TRBV19	TRBJ2-7	TGTGCCAGTAGTATGTCGGGCAGCGGAAGCTCCTACGAGCAGTACTTC	CASSMSGSGSSYEQYF
-	TRBD2	TRBV29-1	TRBJ2-7	TGCAGCGCCTCCCCTAGCGGGGGGACGTACGAGCAGTACTTC	CSASPSGGTYEQYF
-	TRBD2	TRBV14	TRBJ2-5	TGTGCCAGCAGGCTAGCGGCGGGAGGGACCCAGTACTTC	CASRLAAGGTQYF
-	TRBD1	TRBV5-4	TRBJ2-5	TGTGCCAGCAGCCGCAGAACAGGGGAAGAGACCCAGTACTTC	CASSRRTGEETQYF
once	TRBD2	TRBV5-1	TRBJ2-3	TGCGCCAGCAGTGCTTCTAGCGGGAGGGATACGCAGTATTTT	CASSASSGRDTQYF
-	-	TRBV7-3	TRBJ2-2	TGTGCCAGCAGCTCGGACTCCGGGGAGCTGTTTTTT	CASSSDSGELFF